The 27 T cell receptor beta chains below were found in one sample sequenced in a study of cytomegalovirus exposure and HLA in healthy donors. It was with 60 Vbeta and 13 Jbeta primers that the PCR ran. Profiled with immunoSEQ multiplex PCR; TCRdb holds only in-frame clones, not every one. The sample shows 150,000 to 200,000 clones, over 65% of them seen only once. Sequencing was carried out using PBMCs. All receptors derive from a man aged 18 to 29 in good health and CMV-seropositive.

This clone was counted once. V usage is TRBV28 and J usage is TRBJ2-2; 10 nucleotides agree with TRBD1. Looked up from germline, CDR1 is MDHEN and CDR2 is SYDVKM. V gave up 4 bases and J gave up 6 bases; unmatched junction bases: 8. This CDR3 is 16 amino acids long. The CDR3 DNA is TGTGCCAGCAGTTATTCCCCGGGACAGGGGCCCGGGGAGCTGTTTTTT. Translated, it gives CASSYSPGQGPGELFF.

The chain recombines TRBV30 with TRBJ2-2, with D perhaps matching TRBD1 (6 bases). The CDR3 covers 14 residues. Deletions cut 4 bases from V and 3 bases from J, with 12 bases between. Germline V lookup: CDR1 GTSNPN, CDR2 SVGIG (reference sequence). In DNA, the CDR3 is TGTGCCTGGACTACCAGACAGGACACCGGGGAGCTGTTTTTT. This gives the protein CAWTTRQDTGELFF. Together with reference TRBV30 and TRBJ2-2, the CDR3 gives the full variable domain: SQTIHQWPATLVQPVGSPLSLECTVEGTSNPNLYWYRQAAGRGLQLLFYSVGIGQISSEVPQNLSASRPQDRQFILSSKKLLLSDSGFYLCAWTTRQDTGELFFGEGSRLTVL.

This clone was seen only once. The chain carries TRBV10-3 and TRBJ2-4; 7 bases are a match to TRBD2. With 8 bases clipped from V and 6 bases from J, the junction kept 7 bases outside the gene matches. Germline V gene sequence: CDR1 ENHRY, CDR2 SYGVKD. The CDR3 covers 13 residues. The CDR3, as DNA: TGTGCCATCTCCTCCCCGGGGGGAAACATTCAGTACTTC. It encodes CAISSPGGNIQYF.

The chain's CDR3 is CASSYRGHYEQYV. The CDR3 DNA reads as TGTGCCAGCAGCTACAGGGGGCACTACGAGCAGTACGTC. This sequence joins TRBV11-3 and TRBJ2-7; TRBD1 matches 9 bases. CDR1 is SGHNT, CDR2 YENEEA, per germline. Trimming took 4 bases from V and 3 from J; bases not matched to a gene: 1. CDR3 length: 13 residues.

The chain employs TRBV30 and TRBJ1-6, with D perhaps TRBD1 (6 bases). V was shortened by 0 bases and J by 0 bases, with 18 bases between the two germline ends. The length of the CDR3 is 19 residues. Germline loops: CDR1 GTSNPN, CDR2 SVGIG (reference sequence). The CDR3 nucleotides are TGTGCCTGGAGTGTCATCAAGACCACAGGGCGCTCCTATAATTCACCCCTCCACTTT. This gives the protein CAWSVIKTTGRSYNSPLHF.

This clone has a handful of counts. This rearrangement joins TRBV10-3 to TRBJ1-2; 7 positions agree with TRBD1. The CDR3 is 13 amino acids. V trimming: 6 bases; J trimming: 2 bases; junction bases outside the gene matches: 3. Germline CDR1 ENHRY, CDR2 SYGVKD. The CDR3 nucleotides are TGTGCCATCAGCGGGGACAGAAACTATGGCTACACCTTC. It translates to CAISGDRNYGYTF.

V is TRBV6-6 and J is TRBJ1-1, with D perhaps TRBD1 (6 bases). Germline CDR1 reads MNHNY; CDR2 reads SVGAGI (reference sequence). V lost 2 bases, J lost 0 bases, and 13 bases lay in between. There are 16 residues in the CDR3. CDR3 nucleotide sequence: TGTGCCAGCAGTTACAAACAGGGAGATATGAACACTGAAGCTTTCTTT. Its translation: CASSYKQGDMNTEAFF.

Comments on this clone: At one of its ends the junction is not consistent with the germline gene, which may arise from a read error. This sequence joins TRBV20-1 and TRBJ2-4; TRBD1 aligns across 10 bases. The CDR3 loop spans 11 amino acids. The germline gives CDR1 DFQATT, CDR2 SNEGSKA (reference sequence). CDR3: CSARDPGQGNF. CDR3 bases: TGCAGTGCTAGAGATCCGGGACAGGGGAACTTC.

The chain has TRBV10-3 and TRBJ1-1; 7 bases fit TRBD1. Germline assignment: CDR1 ENHRY and CDR2 SYGVKD. J lost 4 bases, V lost 4 bases, and 9 bases had no gene match. The CDR3 contains 15 residues. Here the CDR3 reads CAISGGQRGITEAFF. The CDR3, as DNA: TGTGCCATCAGTGGGGGACAGAGGGGGATCACTGAAGCTTTCTTT.

This chain connects TRBV19 to TRBJ1-1; D remains unclear. The CDR3 runs to 13 residues. Germline-derived CDR1 and CDR2 are LNHDA and SQIVND (reference sequence). V was pared by 2 bases and J by 5 bases, with 9 bases between. CDR3 amino acids: CASSIYRSTEAFF. DNA of the CDR3: TGTGCCAGTAGTATATATCGGTCGACTGAAGCTTTCTTT.

V is TRBV13 and J is TRBJ2-1; 10 bases agree with TRBD2. The germline V gene has CDR1 PRHDT and CDR2 FYEKMQ (reference sequence). The CDR3 spans 14 residues. With 5 bases clipped from V and 6 bases from J, the junction kept 4 bases outside the gene matches. This chain's CDR3 is CASSNERGGNEQFF. DNA of the CDR3: TGTGCCAGCAGCAACGAGCGGGGGGGCAATGAGCAGTTCTTC.

Turning to this clone: Other DNA sequences within the sample encode an identical CDR3. The chain couples TRBV5-1 to TRBJ2-1; 8 bases are a match to TRBD1. The V and J ends lost 1 base and 0 bases, in that order; junction bases with no gene match: 0. Germline-derived CDR1 and CDR2 are SGHRS and YFSETQ. This CDR3 comprises 15 residues. CDR3 nucleotides: TGCGCCAGCAGCTTGCAGGGGGCCTCCTACAATGAGCAGTTCTTC. Its protein product is CASSLQGASYNEQFF.

V usage is TRBV5-1 and J usage is TRBJ1-5; D possibly corresponds to TRBD1 (6 bases). The CDR3 spans 13 residues. Trimming cost V 0 bases and J 11 bases, with 12 bases left between them. Germline V gene data show CDR1 as SGHRS and CDR2 as YFSETQ. As DNA, the CDR3 is TGCGCCAGCAGCTTGGGCATAGGGGGTACCCAGCATTTT. This encodes CASSLGIGGTQHF.

V is TRBV28 and J is TRBJ1-2; a weak D match, TRBD1 (5 bases). The germline gives CDR1 MDHEN, CDR2 SYDVKM. Trimming cost V 3 bases and J 6 bases, with 14 bases left between them. This CDR3 has 14 residues. This CDR3 is CASSFPSGADGYTF. In DNA, the CDR3 is TGTGCCAGCAGTTTCCCCAGCGGGGCTGATGGCTACACCTTC.

This chain uses TRBV11-2 with TRBJ1-2, with 11 bases identical to TRBD1. Germline V gene data show CDR1 as SGHAT and CDR2 as FQNNGV. The V gene end was trimmed by 3 bases and the J gene end by 3 bases; junction bases not matched to a gene: 9. The CDR3 is 17 residues long. The CDR3 sequence is CASSLNNRDRGDYGYTF. The CDR3 nucleotides are TGTGCCAGCAGCTTGAACAACCGGGACAGGGGGGACTATGGCTACACCTTC.

The chain couples TRBV6-5 to TRBJ2-7, with 10 bases identical to TRBD1. The CDR3 consists of 15 residues. V shed 6 bases, J shed 5 bases, and the junction held 10 bases outside the gene matches. CDR1 is MNHEY, CDR2 SVGAGI, per germline. The CDR3 loop reads CASSQTGTGVHEQYV. DNA of the CDR3: TGTGCCAGCAGCCAAACCGGGACAGGGGTCCACGAGCAGTACGTC.

The J gene is TRBJ1-2, the V gene TRBV30, with a tentative D call TRBD1 (5 bases). The CDR3 extends over 12 amino acids. In germline, CDR1 is GTSNPN, CDR2 SVGIG (reference sequence). The V and J ends lost 0 bases and 8 bases respectively, with 10 bases between them. The CDR3 loop reads CAWSVSGVGYTF. As DNA, the CDR3 is TGTGCCTGGAGTGTTTCGGGGGTCGGCTACACCTTC.

The V gene is TRBV28, the J gene TRBJ2-2; D may be TRBD2 (6 bases). The CDR3 length is 15 residues. The ends were cut back, 3 bases at V and 0 bases at J, with 8 bases in the middle. CDR1 is MDHEN and CDR2 is SYDVKM in the germline V gene. CDR3 sequence reads: CASSFPSANTGELFF. CDR3 DNA sequence: TGTGCCAGCAGTTTTCCTAGCGCGAACACCGGGGAGCTGTTTTTT.

V and J are TRBV4-1 and TRBJ1-4; 7 nucleotides line up with TRBD1. Trimming removed 4 bases from V and 4 bases from J; junction bases left unmatched: 6. The CDR3 contains 15 residues. Germline V gene lookup returns CDR1 MGHRA and CDR2 YSYEKL. In DNA, the CDR3 is TGCGCCAGCAGCCTAGCGACAGGGAATAATGAAAAACTGTTTTTT. Its protein product is CASSLATGNNEKLFF.

This clone was seen only once. The chain carries TRBV30 and TRBJ2-1; 12 bases map to TRBD2. Germline V gene lookup returns CDR1 GTSNPN and CDR2 SVGIG (reference sequence). This CDR3 region has 13 residues. The trim removed 5 bases at V and 12 bases at J, leaving 8 bases unmatched. Here the CDR3 reads CAWAPRTSGVQFF. In nucleotides, the CDR3 is TGTGCCTGGGCCCCAAGGACTAGCGGGGTGCAGTTCTTC.

This clone has just one count. The gene calls are TRBV7-2 and TRBJ1-5; no definite D call. Trimming cost V 1 base and J 3 bases, with 7 bases left between them. The CDR3 extends over 14 amino acids. Germline CDR1 SGHTA, CDR2 FQGNSA. CDR3 coding DNA: TGTGCCAGCAGCTTAGATTCAGACAATCAGCCCCAGCATTTT. Translating it yields CASSLDSDNQPQHF.

The gene calls are TRBV5-1 and TRBJ1-3; possibly TRBD1 for D (5 bases). Between the trimmed V and J ends, which lost 4 bases and 3 bases, there was a span of 20 bases. CDR3 length: 17 amino acids. Germline V gives CDR1 SGHRS, CDR2 YFSETQ. The CDR3 DNA sequence: TGCGCCAGCAGCCCTTTAAACCGGGGGTCAGGTGGAAACACCATATATTTT. Translating gives CASSPLNRGSGGNTIYF.

The V gene is TRBV25-1, the J gene TRBJ1-3; unclear D gene. V lost 3 bases and J 0 bases, leaving 6 bases between the germline ends. Germline V lookup: CDR1 MGHDK, CDR2 SYGVNS. There are 14 residues in the CDR3. CDR3 protein: CASSDSFSGNTIYF. CDR3 bases: TGTGCCAGCAGTGACAGTTTCTCTGGAAACACCATATATTTT.

This clone was detected only a few times. This sequence joins TRBV19 and TRBJ1-2; the D is unclear. V was pared by 3 bases and J by 0 bases, with 8 bases between. This CDR3 contains 14 residues. Germline values: CDR1 LNHDA, CDR2 SQIVND (reference sequence). The DNA for the CDR3 is TGTGCCAGTAGTATGGGCAGTACTAACTATGGCTACACCTTC. Amino acid sequence: CASSMGSTNYGYTF. Using reference TRBV19 and TRBJ1-2 for the parts outside the CDR3, the full variable domain is DGGITQSPKYLFRKEGQNVTLSCEQNLNHDAMYWYRQDPGQGLRLIYYSQIVNDFQKGDIAEGYSVSREKKESFPLTVTSAQKNPTAFYLCASSMGSTNYGYTFGSGTRLTVV.

This chain links TRBV28 with TRBJ2-7; the match to TRBD2 covers 8 bases. This CDR3 comprises 15 residues. In germline, CDR1 is MDHEN, CDR2 SYDVKM. The trim removed 5 bases at V and 4 bases at J, leaving 10 bases unmatched. The CDR3 DNA reads TGTGCCAGCAGTCCGGTCCGGGAGGGCCGATACGAGCAGTACGTC. Translated, it gives CASSPVREGRYEQYV.

The rearrangement uses TRBV6-1 and TRBJ2-7, with D maybe TRBD1 (5 bases). V was trimmed by 3 bases and J by 2 bases, leaving 8 bases between them. Germline loops: CDR1 MNHNS, CDR2 SASEGT. This CDR3 contains 13 residues. CDR3 sequence: CASSDTGAYEQYV. The CDR3 DNA follows: TGTGCCAGCAGTGACACAGGAGCCTACGAGCAGTACGTC.

The chain is built from TRBV5-4 and TRBJ2-3, with TRBD2 matching over 8 bases. The CDR3 runs 16 residues. Germline V gene lookup returns CDR1 SGHNT and CDR2 YYREEE (reference sequence). J gave up 4 bases and V 0 bases, and 7 bases lay outside the gene matches. The CDR3 spells CASSLAGLAGSDTQYF. CDR3 DNA: TGTGCCAGCAGCTTGGCCGGACTAGCCGGATCAGATACGCAGTATTTT.